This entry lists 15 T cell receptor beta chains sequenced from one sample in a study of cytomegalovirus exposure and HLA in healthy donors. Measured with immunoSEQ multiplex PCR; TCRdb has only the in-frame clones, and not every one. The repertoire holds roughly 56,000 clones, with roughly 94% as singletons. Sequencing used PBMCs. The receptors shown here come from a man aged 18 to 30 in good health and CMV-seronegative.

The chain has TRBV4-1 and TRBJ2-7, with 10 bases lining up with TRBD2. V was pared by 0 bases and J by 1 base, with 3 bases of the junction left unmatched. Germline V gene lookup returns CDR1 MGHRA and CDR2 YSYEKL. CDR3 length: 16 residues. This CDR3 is CASSQDLAGDSYEQYF. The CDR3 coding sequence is TGCGCCAGCAGCCAAGACCTAGCGGGAGATTCCTACGAGCAGTACTTC.

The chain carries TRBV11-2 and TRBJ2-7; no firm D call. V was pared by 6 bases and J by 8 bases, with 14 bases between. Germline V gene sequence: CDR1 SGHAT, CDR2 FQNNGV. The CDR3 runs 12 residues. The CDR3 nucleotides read TGTGCCAGCAGGTCGTCCACAGATCAGCAGTACTTC. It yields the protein CASRSSTDQQYF.

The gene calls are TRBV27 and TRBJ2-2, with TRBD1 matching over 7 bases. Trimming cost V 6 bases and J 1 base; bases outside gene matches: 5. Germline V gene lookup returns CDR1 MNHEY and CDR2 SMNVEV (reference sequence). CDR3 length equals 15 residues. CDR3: CASRGGQVNTGELFF. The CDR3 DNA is TGTGCCAGCAGGGGTGGACAGGTGAACACCGGGGAGCTGTTTTTT.

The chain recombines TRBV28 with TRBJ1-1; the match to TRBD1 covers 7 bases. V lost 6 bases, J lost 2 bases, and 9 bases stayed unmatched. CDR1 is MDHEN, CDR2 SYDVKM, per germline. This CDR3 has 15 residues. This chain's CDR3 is CASREGTASNTEAFF. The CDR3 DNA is TGTGCCAGCAGAGAGGGGACAGCCTCAAACACTGAAGCTTTCTTT. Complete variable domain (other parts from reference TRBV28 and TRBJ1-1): DVKVTQSSRYLVKRTGEKVFLECVQDMDHENMFWYRQDPGLGLRLIYFSYDVKMKEKGDIPEGYSVSREKKERFSLILESASTNQTSMYLCASREGTASNTEAFFGQGTRLTVV.

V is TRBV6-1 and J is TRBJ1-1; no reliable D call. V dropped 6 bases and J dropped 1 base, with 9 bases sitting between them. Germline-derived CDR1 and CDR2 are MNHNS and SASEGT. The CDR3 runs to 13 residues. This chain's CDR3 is CASRIGENTEAFF. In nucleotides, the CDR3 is TGTGCCAGCAGGATCGGAGAGAACACTGAAGCTTTCTTT.

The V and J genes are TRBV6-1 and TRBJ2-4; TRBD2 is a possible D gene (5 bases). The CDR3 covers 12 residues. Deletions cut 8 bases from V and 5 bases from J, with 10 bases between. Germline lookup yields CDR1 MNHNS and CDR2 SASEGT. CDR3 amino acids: CASQVGENIQYF. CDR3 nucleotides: TGTGCCAGCCAAGTCGGGGAAAACATTCAGTACTTC.

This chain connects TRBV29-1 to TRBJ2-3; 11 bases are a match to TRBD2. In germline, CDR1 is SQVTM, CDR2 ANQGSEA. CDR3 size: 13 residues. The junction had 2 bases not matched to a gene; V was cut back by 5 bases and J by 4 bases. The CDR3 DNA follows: TGCAGCGTTCTAGCGGGAGGCGCAGATACGCAGTATTTT. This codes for CSVLAGGADTQYF.

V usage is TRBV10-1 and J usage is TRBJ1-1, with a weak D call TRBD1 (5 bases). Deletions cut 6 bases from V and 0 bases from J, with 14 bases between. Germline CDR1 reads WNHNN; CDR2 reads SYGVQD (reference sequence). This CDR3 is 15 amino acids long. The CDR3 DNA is TGCGCCAGCAGAGCAAACGGGGGAATGAACACTGAAGCTTTCTTT. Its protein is CASRANGGMNTEAFF.

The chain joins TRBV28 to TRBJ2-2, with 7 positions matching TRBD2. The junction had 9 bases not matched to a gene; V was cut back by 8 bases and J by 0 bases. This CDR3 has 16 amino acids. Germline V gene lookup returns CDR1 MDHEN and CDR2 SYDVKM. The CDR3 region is CASSTTGLSNTGELFF. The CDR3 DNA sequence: TGTGCCAGCTCGACGACGGGACTATCGAACACCGGGGAGCTGTTTTTT.

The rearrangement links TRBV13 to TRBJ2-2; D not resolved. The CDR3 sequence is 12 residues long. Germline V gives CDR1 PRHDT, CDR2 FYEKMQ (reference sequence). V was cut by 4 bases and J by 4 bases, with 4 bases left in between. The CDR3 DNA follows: TGTGCCAGCAGCTCCCTCACCGGGGAGCTGTTTTTT. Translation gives CASSSLTGELFF.

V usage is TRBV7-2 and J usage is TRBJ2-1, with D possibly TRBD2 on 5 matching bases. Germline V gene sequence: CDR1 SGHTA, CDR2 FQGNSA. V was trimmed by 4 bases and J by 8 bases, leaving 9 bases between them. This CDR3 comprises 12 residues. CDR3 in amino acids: CASSSTRYEQFF. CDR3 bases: TGTGCCAGCAGCTCCACTAGGTATGAGCAGTTCTTC. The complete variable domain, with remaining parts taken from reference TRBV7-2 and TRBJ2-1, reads GAGVSQSPSNKVTEKGKDVELRCDPISGHTALYWYRQSLGQGLEFLIYFQGNSAPDKSGLPSDRFSAERTGGSVSTLTIQRTQQEDSAVYLCASSSTRYEQFFGPGTRLTVL.

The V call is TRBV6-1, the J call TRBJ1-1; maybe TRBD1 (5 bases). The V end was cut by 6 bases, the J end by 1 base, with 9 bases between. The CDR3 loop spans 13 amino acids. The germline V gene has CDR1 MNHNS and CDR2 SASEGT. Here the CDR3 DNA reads TGTGCCAGCAGGCTGGGGCCGAACACTGAAGCTTTCTTT. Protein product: CASRLGPNTEAFF.

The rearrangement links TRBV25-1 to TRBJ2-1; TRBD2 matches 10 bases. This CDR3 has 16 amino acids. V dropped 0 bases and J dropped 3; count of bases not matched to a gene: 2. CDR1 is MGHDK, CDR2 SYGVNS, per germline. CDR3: CASSEYRTSGYNEQFF. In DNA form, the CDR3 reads TGTGCCAGCAGTGAATATAGGACTAGCGGCTACAATGAGCAGTTCTTC.

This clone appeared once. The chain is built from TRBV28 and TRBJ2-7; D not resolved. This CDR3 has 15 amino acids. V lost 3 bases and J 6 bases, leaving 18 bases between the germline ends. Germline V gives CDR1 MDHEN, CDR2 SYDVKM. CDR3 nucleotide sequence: TGTGCCAGCAGTTTTCGAGGCGACCCTTTGCCCGAGCAGTACTTC. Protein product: CASSFRGDPLPEQYF.

This chain's CDR3 is CASSLVLGQGGYNEQFF. CDR3 sequence (DNA): TGTGCCAGCAGCTTAGTATTGGGACAGGGGGGATACAATGAGCAGTTCTTC. The chain uses TRBV7-2 and TRBJ2-1; 11 positions agree with TRBD1. This CDR3 is built from 17 residues. V trimming: 1 base; J trimming: 4 bases; junction bases outside the gene matches: 6. Germline V lookup: CDR1 SGHTA, CDR2 FQGNSA.